This T cell receptor (beta chain) was captured in a study of shared clonotypes between healthy human individuals. General study findings and limits: Sequencing depth was expected to influence donor clonotype sharing.

Donors were healthy HIV-negative adults without recent acute infections or vaccinations. This clone came up many times. Its matching antigen is unknown. The V gene's germline CDR1 is LNHDA and CDR2 SQIVND (reference sequence). This CDR3 region has 13 residues. Trimming took off 8 bases at V and 7 bases at J, with 18 bases between the two ends. Once extracted for a subset, genomic DNA was divided evenly among several immunoSEQ plates. Study processing details: ImmunoSEQ supplied junction-only sequences lacking quality scores, so filtering was different. Assay used: immunoSEQ multiplex PCR; TCRdb lists only in-frame clones, some missing. That table furnishes V, J and clone size, whereas the DNA furnished D and trimming. The data show about 480,000 clones, 70% to 80% seen once.

The clonotype was recovered from a woman aged 40 to 50 in good health. Some clones in this sample may be carry-over from other donors' samples. Sequenced sample: PBMCs. The rearrangement joins TRBV19 to TRBJ2-7; D possibly matches TRBD1 or TRBD2 (6 bases each). CDR3 in amino acids: CASSRGRRLEQYF. For the CDR3, the DNA is TGTGCCAGTTCACGGGGGCGCCGACTGGAGCAGTACTTC.